The clone carrying this T cell receptor (beta chain) was seen at least ten times. In building TCR beta libraries, iRepertoire HTBI primers were used together with Arm-PCR of CDR3 regions. TCRdb reanalysed the multiplex PCR reads using MiXCR and keeps one entry per CDR3 protein. This sample carries approximately 390,000 distinct CDR3 sequences, 15% to 20% of them seen once, and the ten largest clones take 20% to 25%. The data were obtained in a study of regulatory T cells in long-lasting Graves disease. As for time point: newly diagnosed GD, antithyroid drugs for less than 3 months. The TCR library was made from RNA that had been extracted from PBMCs in TRIzol. This sample also belongs to another study, concerning T cells in Graves' hyperthyroidism and ophthalmopathy.

The receptor was isolated from a woman in her late teens or twenties with Graves disease. Sequenced material: peripheral blood mononuclear cells (PBMCs), taken at new diagnosis, from a patient treated with antithyroid drugs.

This chain's CDR3 is CASRDSPGELFF. CDR3 sequence (DNA): TGTGCCAGCAGGGACAGCCCCGGGGAGCTGTTTTTT. The chain is built from TRBV3-1 and TRBJ2-2, with D possibly matching TRBD1 (6 bases). The CDR3 loop spans 12 amino acids. Per germline, CDR1 LGHDT and CDR2 YNNKEL (reference sequence). Trimming took 6 bases from V and 6 from J, leaving 8 bases between them.